Listed below are T cell receptor beta chains from one sample, sequenced in a study of OX40 agonist ivuxolimab in advanced cancers. Some clones are missing from TCRdb's copy, which holds only in-frame ones; the method was immunoSEQ multiplex PCR. The sample has tens of thousands of clones; roughly 84% are singletons. Here the sequenced sample was CD4+ or CD8+ T cells sorted from blood, taken in a trial of the OX40 agonist ivuxolimab. These TCRs come from an adult with an advanced solid tumor such as melanoma, head and neck, liver or kidney cancer. Both conserved end residues are part of each CDR3. A D gene is named only where the DNA matches it firmly. Rows give clone size only sometimes, using once, few, many, or a class for an expanded clone.

>-|TRBJ2-2|TRBV9|14|-
TGTGCCAGCAGCGTAGGGTCTAGCGTGGGGGAGCTGTTTTTT
CASSVGSSVGELFF
>-|TRBJ1-5|TRBV2|11|few
TGTGCCAGCAGTGGGGGTCAGCCCCAGCATTTT
CASSGGQPQHF
>-|TRBJ1-1|TRBV4-1|12|few
TGCGCCAGCAGCACCTTTTCGGGTGAAGCTTTCTTT
CASSTFSGEAFF
>-|TRBJ1-1|TRBV7-2|15|few
TGTGCCAGCAGCTTCTTACACGATACGAACACTGAAGCTTTCTTT
CASSFLHDTNTEAFF
>TRBD1|TRBJ2-5|TRBV19|16|-
TGTGCCAGTAGTCAAGAGGACAGGGCTATCGGGGGGACCCAGTACTTC
CASSQEDRAIGGTQYF
>-|TRBJ1-1|TRBV28|15|-
TGTGCCAGCAGTTCCCCCAAGGGTATGAACACTGAAGCTTTCTTT
CASSSPKGMNTEAFF
>TRBD2|TRBJ2-2|TRBV19|16|-
TGTGCCAGTACCCGGGGGGGGCTTACGAACACCGGGGAGCTGTTTTTT
CASTRGGLTNTGELFF
>TRBD1|TRBJ1-6|TRBV18|16|-
TGTGCCAGCTCACCACCAACGGGACAGGGGAATTCACCCCTCCACTTT
CASSPPTGQGNSPLHF
>-|TRBJ1-5|TRBV18|15|-
TGTGCCAGCTCACCCGATGGACTTAGCAATCAGCCCCAGCATTTT
CASSPDGLSNQPQHF
>TRBD1|TRBJ1-6|TRBV6-5|13|-
TGTGCCACTACAGGGGGGGTTAGTGCACCCCTCCACTTT
CATTGGVSAPLHF
>-|TRBJ2-1|TRBV28|15|-
TGTGCCAGCGATCCCAGGGGCGCGGGAGACAATGAGCAGTTCTTC
CASDPRGAGDNEQFF
>-|TRBJ1-6|TRBV5-1|15|-
TGCGCCAGCAGCTTGGAGGGACCGAAGGCGTCACCCCTCCACTTT
CASSLEGPKASPLHF
>TRBD1|TRBJ1-5|TRBV9|15|-
TGTGCCAGCAGCGCAGGAGGACAGGGTCCTGGGCCCCAGCATTTT
CASSAGGQGPGPQHF
>-|TRBJ2-1|TRBV28|16|-
TGTGCCAGCAGTTTGACCGACCCATTAGTTGGGAATGAGCAGTTCTTC
CASSLTDPLVGNEQFF
>-|TRBJ1-5|TRBV19|14|-
TGTGCCAGTAGTATCGGCCAGGTTGATCAGCCCCAGCATTTT
CASSIGQVDQPQHF
>-|TRBJ1-6|TRBV2|15|-
TGTGCCAGCTCCCTACGAGGGGGAGGTAATTCACCCCTCCACTTT
CASSLRGGGNSPLHF
>-|TRBJ2-1|TRBV27|13|-
TGTGCCAGCCGGGGGTTCTCGAGCAATGAGCAGTTCTTC
CASRGFSSNEQFF
>-|TRBJ2-1|TRBV9|13|once
TGTGCCAGCAGCGTAGCGATCTACAATGAGCAGTTCTTC
CASSVAIYNEQFF
>-|TRBJ1-1|TRBV6-1|15|-
TGTGCCAGCAGTGTTGGGGGGCTGGGGGAGGGTGAAGCTTTCTTT
CASSVGGLGEGEAFF
>TRBD1|TRBJ1-4|TRBV2|14|once
TGTGCCAGCACCGAAACGGGACAGAGTGAAAAACTGTTTTTT
CASTETGQSEKLFF
>TRBD1|TRBJ2-1|TRBV12-5|16|-
TGTGCTAGTGGTTCATGGACAGGAAAATTTACTAATGAGCAGTTCTTC
CASGSWTGKFTNEQFF
>-|TRBJ2-2|TRBV5-6|15|-
TGTGCCAGCAGCACGGTACAGGGATCCACCGGGGAGCTGTTTTTT
CASSTVQGSTGELFF
>-|TRBJ2-5|TRBV6-4|13|-
TGTGCCAGCAGTGACTCGACAGGAGGGACCCAGTACTTC
CASSDSTGGTQYF
>TRBD1|TRBJ1-1|TRBV2|15|-
TGTGCCAGCAGTTCAACAGGGGGCGGGGGCACTGAAGCTTTCTTT
CASSSTGGGGTEAFF
>-|TRBJ2-3|TRBV11-1|14|-
TGTGCCAGCAGCTTAGAGTGGGGCACAGATACGCAGTATTTT
CASSLEWGTDTQYF
>-|TRBJ2-7|TRBV11-2|17|once
TGTGCCAGCAGCTTAGTACTAAGGGCAGGATCGTCCTACGAGCAGTACTTC
CASSLVLRAGSSYEQYF
>-|TRBJ1-3|TRBV5-6|14|-
TGTGCCAGCAGCTCACAGGGATCTGGAAACACCATATATTTT
CASSSQGSGNTIYF
>-|TRBJ1-2|TRBV28|13|-
TGTGCCAGCAGTAGGGGGTTCGGCTATGGCTACACCTTC
CASSRGFGYGYTF
>TRBD1|TRBJ1-2|TRBV7-2|17|once
TGTGCCAGCAGCTTTGGGACAGGGGGCGCCGACGGCTATGGCTACACCTTC
CASSFGTGGADGYGYTF
>TRBD1|TRBJ2-2|TRBV7-2|14|-
TGTGCCAGCGCCCCGGGACAGGGGTACGGGGAGCTGTTTTTT
CASAPGQGYGELFF
>TRBD2|TRBJ2-2|TRBV27|15|-
TGTGCCAGCAGTTTCCAGCGGGGGTACACCGGGGAGCTGTTTTTT
CASSFQRGYTGELFF
>-|TRBJ2-3|TRBV7-9|15|-
TGTGCCAGCAGCCCAGGGGGCGGGGGGGCAGATACGCAGTATTTT
CASSPGGGGADTQYF
>-|TRBJ1-3|TRBV7-2|14|-
TGTGCCAGCACCGAGTGGGCGGTCGGAAACACCATATATTTT
CASTEWAVGNTIYF
>-|TRBJ1-3|TRBV2|13|-
TGTGCCAGCAACTTAGGGGGTGGAAACACCATATATTTT
CASNLGGGNTIYF
>-|TRBJ1-2|TRBV29-1|12|-
TGCAGCGTTACATCAACCAACTATGGCTACACCTTC
CSVTSTNYGYTF
>-|TRBJ2-1|TRBV5-1|18|-
TGCGCCAGCAGCTCCCCCGAGAGACAGGTCATATCCTACAATGAGCAGTTCTTC
CASSSPERQVISYNEQFF
>TRBD2|TRBJ2-3|TRBV27|16|-
TGTGCCAGCAGTTCTAAGCGGGGGATGAGGACAGATACGCAGTATTTT
CASSSKRGMRTDTQYF
>TRBD1|TRBJ1-1|TRBV19|16|-
TGTGCCAGTAGTAGGGACAGGGACCTATTGGGCACTGAAGCTTTCTTT
CASSRDRDLLGTEAFF
>TRBD1|TRBJ2-1|TRBV2|15|-
TGTGCCAGCATAAAGGGGGCGAAAAATAACAATGAGCAGTTCTTC
CASIKGAKNNNEQFF
>-|TRBJ2-2|TRBV28|14|-
TGTGCCAGCGGACGGGCCTTTAACACCGGGGAGCTGTTTTTT
CASGRAFNTGELFF
>-|TRBJ1-1|TRBV27|14|few
TGTGCCAGCAGTTTATTGGGGGGCAGGGGTGAAGCTTTCTTT
CASSLLGGRGEAFF
>-|TRBJ1-1|TRBV28|16|-
TGTGCCAGCAGTTTTTCTGGGCGATCTGAGAACACTGAAGCTTTCTTT
CASSFSGRSENTEAFF
>-|TRBJ2-4|TRBV6-5|12|-
TGTGCCAGCAGTTCCCTGGGGCACATTCAGTACTTC
CASSSLGHIQYF
>TRBD2|TRBJ2-3|TRBV27|16|-
TGTGCCAGCAAAGAGACTAGCGAGCTCGGCACAGATACGCAGTATTTT
CASKETSELGTDTQYF
>-|TRBJ1-2|TRBV28|14|-
TGTGCCAGCAGTTTAGACGGCCTGGTTGGCGGCTACACCTTC
CASSLDGLVGGYTF
>-|TRBJ2-3|TRBV6-5|15|-
TGTGCCAGCAGTTACCGGCAGGCAGGGACAGATACGCAGTATTTT
CASSYRQAGTDTQYF
>-|TRBJ2-7|TRBV28|13|-
TGTGCCAGCAAGATGCAGCGAAGGTACGAGCAGTACTTC
CASKMQRRYEQYF
>-|TRBJ1-5|TRBV28|12|-
TGTGCCAGCAGTGGTGGTTCCCAGCCCCAGCATTTT
CASSGGSQPQHF
>-|TRBJ1-1|TRBV25-1|13|-
TGTGCCAGCTCAGGGGAGATAATAGGTGAAGCTTTCTTT
CASSGEIIGEAFF
>-|TRBJ1-1|TRBV4-1|14|-
TGCGCCAGCAGCGGGCGGACGGTGAACACTGAAGCTTTCTTT
CASSGRTVNTEAFF
>-|TRBJ1-2|TRBV9|11|-
TGTGCCAGCAAAAGGGACTATGGCTACACCTTC
CASKRDYGYTF
>TRBD1|TRBJ2-1|TRBV7-9|16|-
TGTGCCAGCAGCTTAGGCCCGGGACAGGGCGGGAATGAGCAGTTCTTC
CASSLGPGQGGNEQFF
>TRBD2|TRBJ2-1|TRBV14|17|few
TGTGCCAGCAGCCAAGAGAGAGGCGGGGGGCCTTTCAATGAGCAGTTCTTC
CASSQERGGGPFNEQFF
>-|TRBJ2-2|TRBV28|15|-
TGTGCCAGCAATATCCCTAGGAGGGACTCCGGGGAGCTGTTTTTT
CASNIPRRDSGELFF
>-|TRBJ1-1|TRBV19|13|-
TGTGCCAGTAGTGGGAGACTTAACACTGAAGCTTTCTTT
CASSGRLNTEAFF
>TRBD1|TRBJ2-3|TRBV5-8|16|-
TGTGCCAGCAGCTTGAGCTGGACAGGGTACACAGATACGCAGTATTTT
CASSLSWTGYTDTQYF
>TRBD1|TRBJ2-5|TRBV5-6|15|-
TGTGCCAGCAGCTTGGGGCAGGGGGCCCAAGAGACCCAGTACTTC
CASSLGQGAQETQYF
>-|TRBJ2-5|TRBV7-2|12|-
TGTGCCAGCAGCTCCCAGCAAGAGACCCAGTACTTC
CASSSQQETQYF
>TRBD1|TRBJ2-3|TRBV4-2|15|-
TGTGCCAGCAGCTCTCGAGGGGGCAGGACAGATACGCAGTATTTT
CASSSRGGRTDTQYF